The 15 T cell receptor beta chains below were found in one sample sequenced in a study of OX40 agonist ivuxolimab in advanced cancers. Measured with immunoSEQ multiplex PCR; TCRdb has only the in-frame clones, and not every one. The sample holds tens of thousands of clones, over 75% seen once. The input for sequencing was CD4+ or CD8+ T cells sorted from blood, taken in a trial of the OX40 agonist ivuxolimab. Receptor source: an adult with an advanced solid tumor such as melanoma, head and neck, liver or kidney cancer.

The rearrangement uses TRBV7-9 and TRBJ2-2, with unresolved D. The V end was cut by 4 bases, the J end by 4 bases, with 13 bases between. The CDR3 consists of 15 residues. The germline gives CDR1 SEHNR, CDR2 FQNEAQ (reference sequence). The CDR3 nucleotides are TGTGCCAGCAGCTACCGGACGGAATTCACCGGGGAGCTGTTTTTT. Translating gives CASSYRTEFTGELFF.

The chain combines TRBV5-1 with TRBJ1-3; 9 positions agree with TRBD1. The germline gives CDR1 SGHRS, CDR2 YFSETQ. V was pared by 4 bases and J by 8 bases, with 7 bases of the junction left unmatched. The CDR3 is made up of 14 amino acids. CDR3 in amino acids: CASSPGTGMDTIYF. As DNA, the CDR3 is TGCGCCAGCAGCCCGGGGACAGGGATGGACACCATATATTTT. Full variable domain (outside the CDR3, taken from reference TRBV5-1 and TRBJ1-3): KAGVTQTPRYLIKTRGQQVTLSCSPISGHRSVSWYQQTPGQGLQFLFEYFSETQRNKGNFPGRFSGRQFSNSRSEMNVSTLELGDSALYLCASSPGTGMDTIYFGEGSWLTVV.

The CDR3 sequence is CASSLVFTGFNHEQYF. In DNA, the CDR3 is TGTGCCAGCAGCTTAGTATTTACAGGGTTTAATCACGAGCAGTACTTC. The rearrangement joins TRBV7-2 to TRBJ2-7; D perhaps matches TRBD1 (6 bases). Trimming took 1 base from V and 5 from J, leaving 18 bases between them. The CDR3 spans 16 residues. Germline V CDR1 and CDR2: SGHTA, FQGNSA. Full variable domain (remainder filled in from reference TRBV7-2 and TRBJ2-7): GAGVSQSPSNKVTEKGKDVELRCDPISGHTALYWYRQSLGQGLEFLIYFQGNSAPDKSGLPSDRFSAERTGGSVSTLTIQRTQQEDSAVYLCASSLVFTGFNHEQYFGPGTRLTVT.

This clone was detected once. Here the CDR3 DNA reads TGTGCCATCAGTGACCCGTCGTACGGCAACACTGAAGCTTTCTTT. This translates into CAISDPSYGNTEAFF. V is TRBV10-3 and J is TRBJ1-1; D unclear. The CDR3 consists of 15 residues. V was trimmed by 3 bases and J by 2 bases, leaving 13 bases between them. Looked up from germline, CDR1 is ENHRY and CDR2 is SYGVKD.

The rearrangement uses TRBV27 and TRBJ1-5, with D possibly TRBD1 on 5 matching bases. The CDR3 is made up of 15 amino acids. Germline assignment: CDR1 MNHEY and CDR2 SMNVEV (reference sequence). Trimming shortened V by 5 bases and J by 2 bases, and 13 bases separated the two germline ends. The CDR3, as DNA: TGTGCCAGCAGTCCAAAGGGAGGGGGCAATCAGCCCCAGCATTTT. Translation: CASSPKGGGNQPQHF.

This clone was seen only once. The chain employs TRBV30 and TRBJ2-1; weak D call: TRBD1 (5 bases). CDR3 length: 14 amino acids. Germline CDR1 reads GTSNPN; CDR2 reads SVGIG (reference sequence). V was pared by 3 bases and J by 2 bases, with 11 bases between. CDR3 residues: CAWRGRSPYNEQFF. The CDR3 nucleotides read TGTGCCTGGAGGGGGCGGAGCCCCTACAATGAGCAGTTCTTC. Supplemented by reference TRBV30 and TRBJ2-1, the full variable domain reads SQTIHQWPATLVQPVGSPLSLECTVEGTSNPNLYWYRQAAGRGLQLLFYSVGIGQISSEVPQNLSASRPQDRQFILSSKKLLLSDSGFYLCAWRGRSPYNEQFFGPGTRLTVL.

The V gene is TRBV7-6, the J gene TRBJ1-1, with a possible D match to TRBD1 (5 bases). Germline assignment: CDR1 SGHVS and CDR2 FNYEAQ. Trimming pared 6 bases from V and 0 bases from J, leaving 14 bases between. CDR3 length: 15 amino acids. This CDR3 is CASRLTTVMNTEAFF. The CDR3 coding sequence is TGTGCCAGCAGATTAACGACAGTTATGAACACTGAAGCTTTCTTT.

This clone was picked up one time. The chain couples TRBV14 to TRBJ1-3, with 10 bases matching TRBD1. The CDR3 has 16 amino acids. The germline gives CDR1 SGHDN, CDR2 FVKESK. J lost 4 bases, V lost 4 bases, and 7 bases had no gene match. CDR3 amino acids: CASSLPGTGAGNTIYF. Written as DNA, the CDR3 is TGTGCCAGCAGCCTACCCGGGACAGGGGCAGGAAACACCATATATTTT.

This chain joins TRBV19 and TRBJ1-2, with a possible D match to TRBD1 (5 bases). V was trimmed by 5 bases and J by 4 bases, leaving 17 bases between them. CDR1 is LNHDA and CDR2 is SQIVND in the germline V gene (reference sequence). This CDR3 contains 15 residues. For the CDR3, the DNA is TGTGCCAGTAGTTCTTCAGGGTCCCTCCTCTATGGCTACACCTTC. Translated: CASSSSGSLLYGYTF.

The chain combines TRBV11-3 with TRBJ2-1; 13 positions match TRBD2. J gave up 7 bases and V 0 bases, and 12 bases lay outside the gene matches. The CDR3 spans 19 residues. CDR1 SGHNT and CDR2 YENEEA come from the germline V gene. CDR3 nucleotides: TGTGCCAGCAGCTTAGATGGCCCACGACTAGCGGGAGGAATAAATGAGCAGTTCTTC. Translated: CASSLDGPRLAGGINEQFF.

This clone was seen a few times. The V call is TRBV7-9, the J call TRBJ1-2; D is unclear. This CDR3 has 13 residues. Between the trimmed V and J ends, which lost 2 bases and 1 base, there was a span of 5 bases. Germline CDR1 SEHNR, CDR2 FQNEAQ (reference sequence). CDR3: CASSLLLNYGYTF. In nucleotides, the CDR3 is TGTGCCAGCAGCTTACTTCTTAACTATGGCTACACCTTC.

This CDR3 is CASSMLRAGSNEQFF. In DNA, the CDR3 is TGTGCCAGTAGTATGCTAAGGGCCGGGAGCAATGAGCAGTTCTTC. The chain uses TRBV19 and TRBJ2-1; maybe TRBD2 (6 bases). The germline V gene encodes CDR1 LNHDA and CDR2 SQIVND (reference sequence). The CDR3 length is 15 residues. Trimming shortened V by 3 bases and J by 6 bases, and 15 bases separated the two germline ends.

The chain joins TRBV27 to TRBJ2-3, with 12 bases matching TRBD2. The CDR3 spans 18 residues. Germline CDR1 and CDR2: MNHEY and SMNVEV (reference sequence). With 5 bases clipped from V and 4 bases from J, the junction kept 13 bases outside the gene matches. The chain's CDR3 is CASSPRTSGKSSADTQYF. The CDR3 nucleotides are TGTGCCAGCAGTCCGAGGACTAGCGGGAAATCTAGCGCAGATACGCAGTATTTT.

V is TRBV11-3 and J is TRBJ2-5, with 7 bases lining up with TRBD1. The CDR3 extends over 15 amino acids. Germline V gene sequence: CDR1 SGHNT, CDR2 YENEEA. With V trimmed by 1 base and J by 3 bases, 5 bases remained unmatched. The CDR3: CASSLGQGGKETQYF. Written as DNA, the CDR3 is TGTGCCAGCAGCTTAGGACAGGGTGGCAAAGAGACCCAGTACTTC.

J is TRBJ2-3 and V is TRBV9, with a possible D match to TRBD1 (6 bases). Germline lookup yields CDR1 SGDLS and CDR2 YYNGEE. This CDR3 spans 15 amino acids. V lost 0 bases to trimming and J lost 4 bases, with 12 bases between them. CDR3 region: CASSVGDIIADTQYF. The CDR3 DNA reads TGTGCCAGCAGCGTAGGGGACATCATCGCAGATACGCAGTATTTT.